This TCR beta chain was profiled in a study of chemoradiotherapy in HPV16-positive cancers. Broader study findings: HPV-responsive T-cell expansion during chemoradiotherapy was linked to improved recurrence-free survival in HPV16-positive patients.

Over chemoradiotherapy, repertoires were sampled more than once. About this clone: Antigen specificity is unknown.

Trimming took 2 bases from V and 2 from J, leaving 10 bases between them. The CDR3 spans 15 residues. Germline-derived CDR1 and CDR2 are SNHLY and FYNNEI. Sequencing was performed with immunoSEQ multiplex PCR; in TCRdb, only in-frame clones are kept and a portion is missing. The table lists some 240 clones, about 81% of them singletons, with 9.6% in the top ten. This sequence joins TRBV2 and TRBJ1-5; possible D gene TRBD1, 5 bases. The clonotype comes from a human donor with HPV-associated anogenital cancer. Specimen: tumor tissue, collected from a patient who underwent chemoradiotherapy. CDR3 nucleotide sequence: TGTGCCAGCAGTGAATGGGCCAGGGGCAATCAGCCCCAGCATTTT. Translating gives CASSEWARGNQPQHF.